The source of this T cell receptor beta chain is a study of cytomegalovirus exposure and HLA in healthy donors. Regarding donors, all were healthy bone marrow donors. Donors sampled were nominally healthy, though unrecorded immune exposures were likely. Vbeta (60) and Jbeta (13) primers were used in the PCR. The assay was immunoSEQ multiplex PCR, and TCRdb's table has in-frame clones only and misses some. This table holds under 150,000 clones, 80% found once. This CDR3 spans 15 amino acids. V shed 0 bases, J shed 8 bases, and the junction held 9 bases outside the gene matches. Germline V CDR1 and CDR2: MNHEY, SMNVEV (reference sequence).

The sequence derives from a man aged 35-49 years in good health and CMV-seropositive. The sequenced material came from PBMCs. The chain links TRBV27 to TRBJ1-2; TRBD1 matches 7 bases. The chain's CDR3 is CASSLSRGGASGYTF. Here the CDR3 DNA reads TGTGCCAGCAGTTTATCTAGAGGGGGCGCAAGCGGCTACACCTTC.